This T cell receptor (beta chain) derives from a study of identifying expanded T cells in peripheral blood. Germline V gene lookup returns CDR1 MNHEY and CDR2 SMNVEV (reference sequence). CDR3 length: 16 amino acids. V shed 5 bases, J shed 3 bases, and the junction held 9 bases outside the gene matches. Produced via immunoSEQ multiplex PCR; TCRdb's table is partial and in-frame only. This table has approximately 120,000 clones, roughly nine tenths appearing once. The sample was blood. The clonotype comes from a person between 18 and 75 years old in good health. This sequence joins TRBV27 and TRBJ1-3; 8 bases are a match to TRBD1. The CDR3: CASSPYQGASGNTIYF. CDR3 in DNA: TGTGCCAGCAGTCCTTATCAGGGGGCTAGTGGAAACACCATATATTTT.